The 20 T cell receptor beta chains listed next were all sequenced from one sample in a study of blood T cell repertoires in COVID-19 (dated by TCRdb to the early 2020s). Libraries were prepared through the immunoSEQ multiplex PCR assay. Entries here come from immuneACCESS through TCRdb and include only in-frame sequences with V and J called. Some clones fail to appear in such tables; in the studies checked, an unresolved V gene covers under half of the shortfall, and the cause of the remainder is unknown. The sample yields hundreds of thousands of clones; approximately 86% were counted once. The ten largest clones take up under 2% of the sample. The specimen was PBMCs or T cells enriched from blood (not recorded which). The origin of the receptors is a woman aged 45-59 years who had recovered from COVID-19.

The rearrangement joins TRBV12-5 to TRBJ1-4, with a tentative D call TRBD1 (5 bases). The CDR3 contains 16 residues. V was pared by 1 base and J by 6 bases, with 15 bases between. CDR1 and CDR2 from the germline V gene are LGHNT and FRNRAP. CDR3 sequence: CASGLATGLSHEKLFF. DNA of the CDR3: TGTGCTAGTGGTTTGGCAACAGGCTTATCGCATGAAAAACTGTTTTTT.

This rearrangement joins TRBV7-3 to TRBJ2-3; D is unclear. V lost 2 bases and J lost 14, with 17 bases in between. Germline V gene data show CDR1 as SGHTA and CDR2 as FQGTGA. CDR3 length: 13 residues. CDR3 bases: TGTGCCAGCAGCTTAGACCCGCCAGGCCCGACGTATTTT. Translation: CASSLDPPGPTYF.

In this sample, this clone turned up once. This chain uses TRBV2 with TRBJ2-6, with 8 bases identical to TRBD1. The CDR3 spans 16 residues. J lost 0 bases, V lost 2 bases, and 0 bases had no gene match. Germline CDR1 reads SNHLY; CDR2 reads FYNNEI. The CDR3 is CASSETGGSGANVLTF. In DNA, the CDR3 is TGTGCCAGCAGTGAAACAGGGGGCTCTGGGGCCAACGTCCTGACTTTC.

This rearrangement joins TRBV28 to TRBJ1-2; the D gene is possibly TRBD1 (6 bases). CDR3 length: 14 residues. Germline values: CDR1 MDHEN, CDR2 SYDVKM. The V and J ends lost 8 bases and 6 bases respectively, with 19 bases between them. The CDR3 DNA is TGTGCCAGCGGAAGCCCACGGACAGTTCATGGCTACACCTTC. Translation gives CASGSPRTVHGYTF.

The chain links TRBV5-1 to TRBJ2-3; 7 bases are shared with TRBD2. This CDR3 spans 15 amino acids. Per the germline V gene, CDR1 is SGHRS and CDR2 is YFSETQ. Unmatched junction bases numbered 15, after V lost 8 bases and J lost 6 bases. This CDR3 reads CASRPTAGAVDTQYF. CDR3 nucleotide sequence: TGCGCCAGTCGTCCTACCGCGGGAGCCGTGGATACGCAGTATTTT. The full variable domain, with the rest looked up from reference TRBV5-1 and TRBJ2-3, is KAGVTQTPRYLIKTRGQQVTLSCSPISGHRSVSWYQQTPGQGLQFLFEYFSETQRNKGNFPGRFSGRQFSNSRSEMNVSTLELGDSALYLCASRPTAGAVDTQYFGPGTRLTVL.

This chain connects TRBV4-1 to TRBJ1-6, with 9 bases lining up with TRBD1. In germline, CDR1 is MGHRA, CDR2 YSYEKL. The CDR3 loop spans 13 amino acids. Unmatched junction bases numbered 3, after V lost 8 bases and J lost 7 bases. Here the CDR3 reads CASGGQGNSPLHF. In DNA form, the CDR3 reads TGCGCCAGCGGGGGACAGGGAAATTCACCCCTCCACTTT.

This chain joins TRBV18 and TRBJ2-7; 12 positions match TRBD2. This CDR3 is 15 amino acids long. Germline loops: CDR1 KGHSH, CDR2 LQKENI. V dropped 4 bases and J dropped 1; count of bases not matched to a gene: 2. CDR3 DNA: TGTGCCAGCTCACGAGGACTAGCGGGATCCTACGAGCAGTACTTC. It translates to CASSRGLAGSYEQYF.

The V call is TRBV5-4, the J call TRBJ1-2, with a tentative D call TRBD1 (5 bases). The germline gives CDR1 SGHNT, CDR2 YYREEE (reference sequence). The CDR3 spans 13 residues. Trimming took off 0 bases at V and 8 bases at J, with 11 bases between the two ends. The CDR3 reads CASSLDRLGGYTF. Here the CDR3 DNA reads TGTGCCAGCAGCTTGGACAGGCTGGGGGGCTACACCTTC. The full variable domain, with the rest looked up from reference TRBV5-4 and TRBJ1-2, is ETGVTQSPTHLIKTRGQQVTLRCSSQSGHNTVSWYQQALGQGPQFIFQYYREEENGRGNFPPRFSGLQFPNYSSELNVNALELDDSALYLCASSLDRLGGYTFGSGTRLTVV.

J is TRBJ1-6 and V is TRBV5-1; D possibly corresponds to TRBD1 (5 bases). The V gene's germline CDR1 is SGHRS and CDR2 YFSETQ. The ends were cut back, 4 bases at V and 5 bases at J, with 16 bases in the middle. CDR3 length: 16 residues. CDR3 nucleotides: TGCGCCAGCAGCACCGGGACGGGAGACAATAATTCACCCCTCCACTTT. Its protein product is CASSTGTGDNNSPLHF.

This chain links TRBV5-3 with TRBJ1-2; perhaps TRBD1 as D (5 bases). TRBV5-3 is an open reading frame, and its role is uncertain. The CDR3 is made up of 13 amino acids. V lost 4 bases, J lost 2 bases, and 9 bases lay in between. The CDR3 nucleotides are TGTGCCAGAAGCCTGACAGCGAACTATGGCTACACCTTC. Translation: CARSLTANYGYTF.

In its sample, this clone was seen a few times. CDR3 DNA sequence: TGTGCCAGCAGCCAAATGATGGGCGGAACAAGAGGGGGGACCCAGTACTTC. Translated, it gives CASSQMMGGTRGGTQYF. This sequence joins TRBV7-8 and TRBJ2-5; TRBD1 might be the D (6 bases). Germline values: CDR1 SGHVS, CDR2 FQNEAQ. Trimming cost V 5 bases and J 7 bases, with 26 bases left between them. This CDR3 is 17 amino acids long.

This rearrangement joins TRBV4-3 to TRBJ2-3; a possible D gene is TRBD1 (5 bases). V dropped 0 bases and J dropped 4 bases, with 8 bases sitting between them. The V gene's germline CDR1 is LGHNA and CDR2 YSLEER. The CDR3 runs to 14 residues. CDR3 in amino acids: CASSQDRGPDTQYF. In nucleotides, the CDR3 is TGCGCCAGCAGCCAAGATAGGGGTCCAGATACGCAGTATTTT.

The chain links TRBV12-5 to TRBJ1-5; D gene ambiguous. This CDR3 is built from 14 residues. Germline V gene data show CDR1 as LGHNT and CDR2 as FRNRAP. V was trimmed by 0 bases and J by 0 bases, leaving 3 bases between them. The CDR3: CASGLVYSNQPQHF. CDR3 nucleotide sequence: TGTGCTAGTGGTTTGGTATATAGCAATCAGCCCCAGCATTTT.

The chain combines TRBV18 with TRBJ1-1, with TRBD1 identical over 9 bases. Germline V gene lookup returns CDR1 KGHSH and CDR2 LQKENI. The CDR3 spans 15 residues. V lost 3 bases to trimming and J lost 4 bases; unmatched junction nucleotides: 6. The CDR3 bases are TGTGCCAGCTCACCGTCGACAGGGGGGAGCACTGAAGCTTTCTTT. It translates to CASSPSTGGSTEAFF.

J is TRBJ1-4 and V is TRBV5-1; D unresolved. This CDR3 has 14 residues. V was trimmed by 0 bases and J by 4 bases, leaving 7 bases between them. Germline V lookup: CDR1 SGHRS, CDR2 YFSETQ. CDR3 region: CASSLAGHNEKLFF. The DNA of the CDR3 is TGCGCCAGCAGCTTGGCGGGTCATAATGAAAAACTGTTTTTT.

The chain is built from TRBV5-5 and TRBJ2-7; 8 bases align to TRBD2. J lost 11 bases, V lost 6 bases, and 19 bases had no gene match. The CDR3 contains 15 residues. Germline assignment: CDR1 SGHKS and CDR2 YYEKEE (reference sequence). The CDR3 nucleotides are TGTGCCAGCACACCGACCGGGACTAGGAATACCAAGGAGTACTTC. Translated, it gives CASTPTGTRNTKEYF.

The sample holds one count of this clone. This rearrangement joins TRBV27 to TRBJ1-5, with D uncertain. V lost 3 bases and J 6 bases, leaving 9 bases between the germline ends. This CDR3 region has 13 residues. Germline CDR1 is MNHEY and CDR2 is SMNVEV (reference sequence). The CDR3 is CASSLSASQPQHF. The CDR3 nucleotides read TGTGCCAGCAGTTTGTCAGCGAGTCAGCCCCAGCATTTT.

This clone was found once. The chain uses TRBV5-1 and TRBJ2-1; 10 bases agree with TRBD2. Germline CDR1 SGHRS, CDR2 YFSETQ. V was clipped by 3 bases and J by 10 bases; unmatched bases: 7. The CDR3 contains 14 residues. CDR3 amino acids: CASSSTSGKPEQFF. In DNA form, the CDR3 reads TGCGCCAGCAGCTCCACTAGCGGGAAGCCCGAGCAGTTCTTC.

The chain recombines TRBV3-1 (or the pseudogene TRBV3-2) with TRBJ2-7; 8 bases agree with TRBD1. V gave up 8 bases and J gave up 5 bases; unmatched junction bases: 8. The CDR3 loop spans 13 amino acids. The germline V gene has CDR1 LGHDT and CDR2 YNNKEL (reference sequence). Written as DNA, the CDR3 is TGTGCCAGCGAGGGACAGGTTTACCACGAGCAGTACTTC. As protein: CASEGQVYHEQYF.

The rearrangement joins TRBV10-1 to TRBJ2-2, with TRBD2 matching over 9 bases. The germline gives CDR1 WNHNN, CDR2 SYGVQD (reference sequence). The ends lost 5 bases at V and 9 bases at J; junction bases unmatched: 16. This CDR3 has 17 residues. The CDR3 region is CASSRTSGSGSSRELFF. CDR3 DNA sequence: TGCGCCAGCAGTCGGACCTCGGGTAGCGGGAGTTCTAGGGAGCTGTTTTTT.